This T cell receptor (beta chain) was documented in a study of blood T cells in healthy people across ages. Germline V gene lookup returns CDR1 MNHEY and CDR2 SVGEGT. The V end lost 0 bases, the J end lost 6 bases, and 11 bases lay between the germline ends. The CDR3 is 14 residues long. Sample-barcoded 5' priming and a J-beta primer mix drove a second PCR of roughly 6 to 12 cycles. TCRdb called the 5' RACE reads again in MiXCR, with one record for every CDR3 protein. The repertoire holds around 1,500,000 distinct CDR3 sequences, with approximately 38% as singletons. With each sample, at least 5 micrograms of total RNA were extracted.

The chain joins TRBV6-2 or TRBV6-3 to TRBJ1-2; D remains ambiguous. The material sequenced was blood. This sequence originates from a young woman in good health. The CDR3 nucleotides read TGTGCCAGCAGTTACTCTGCACCGACGCATGGCTACACCTTC. Translated, it gives CASSYSAPTHGYTF.